This T cell receptor beta chain was obtained from a study of neoadjuvant nivolumab and ipilimumab in lung cancer (TCRdb year 2020). Background for the entire study: Intravenous nivolumab was dosed at 3 mg/kg on days 1, 15 and 29, and in the combination arm ipilimumab 1 mg/kg was added on day 1 only. The study compared TCR repertoires in pretherapy (baseline) peripheral blood with TCR repertoires in tumors resected at surgery following neoadjuvant immune checkpoint blockade. Of the roughly 45 patients with operable NSCLC treated in the trial, about 23 were randomized to nivolumab monotherapy and approximately 20 to nivolumab plus ipilimumab. Matched pretherapy and resected tumor pairs were analyzed for seven patients, of whom four received nivolumab and three received nivolumab plus ipilimumab. The primary trial endpoint was the major pathologic response (MPR) rate in the intention-to-treat population in each study arm.

Trimming leaves V shorter by 4 bases and J shorter by 2 bases, with the junction holding 9 bases beyond the gene matches. From its cysteine to its phenylalanine, the CDR3 spans 17 amino acids. Only the CDR3 DNA is retained, 51 bases long and in frame from the first base. CDR1 and CDR2 were assigned from the germline V gene (reference sequence) as SEHNR and FQNEAQ. What the study reported, not specific to this receptor: A small number of samples was subjected to TCR sequencing. A positive correlation was observed between pretherapy blood TCR richness and richness in tumors resected after neoadjuvant therapy (Spearman R ≈ 0.8). No significant correlation was found between TCR clonality and pathologic tumor regression, and only one major-pathologic-response sample was available for the clonality analysis. Tumor T-cell richness and clonality rose from pretherapy to surgery in three of three dual-therapy tumors but in only two of four nivolumab-treated tumors. TCR richness and clonality were greater in resected tumors than in tumor-adjacent uninvolved lung, and increases were seen in more dual-therapy-treated tumors.

What this sample's time point label stands for: at surgical resection after neoadjuvant nivolumab +/- ipilimumab. The samples were taken from NEOSTAR, a phase 2 randomized trial in operable NSCLC that tested neoadjuvant nivolumab or nivolumab plus ipilimumab, followed by surgery. The library came from the immunoSEQ multiplex PCR assay. The paper's data handling went like this. Richness and clonality were used to summarize the repertoires, and clones that significantly expanded or contracted between pre- and post-therapy samples were identified. The table comes from immuneACCESS by way of TCRdb, which keeps in-frame sequences with V and J called. Part of the clones is missing from these tables; in studies checked, under half for an unresolved V gene and the rest for unknown reasons. V, J and clone size reflect that table, while D and trimming were determined from the DNA. Within this sample are about 26,000 clones, with roughly 80% of them counted one time only. Roughly 8.9% of the sample rests with the top ten.

Comment on this clone: Its antigen is unknown. No per-base quality is available; no much larger clone lies one base away.

The V gene is TRBV7-9 and the J gene is TRBJ1-4, and 8 bases in between align with TRBD1. This TCR was sampled from an adult with non-small cell lung cancer. The source material was tumor tissue, sampled after neoadjuvant nivolumab, alone or with ipilimumab, at or shortly before surgery. In nucleotide form, the sequence is TGTGCCAGCAGCTCTACCTGGCAGGGGGCGACTAATGAAAAACTGTTTTTT. It is translated as CASSSTWQGATNEKLFF.